Each of the 22 T cell receptor beta chains below was sequenced from the same sample in a study of neoadjuvant anti-PD-1 for oral cavity cancer. Measured with immunoSEQ multiplex PCR; TCRdb has only the in-frame clones, and not every one. The profile shows about 79,000 clones, about 86% of them singletons. The sample consisted of PBMCs, taken before nivolumab (anti-PD-1) treatment. These receptors came from a person aged 35 to 85 with oral cavity squamous cell carcinoma.

CDR3 sequence: CASKDRGLTNEKLFF. In DNA, the CDR3 is TGTGCCAGCAAGGACAGGGGGCTCACTAATGAAAAACTGTTTTTT. The V call is TRBV2, the J call TRBJ1-4; 11 positions agree with TRBD1. Germline trimming cut 7 bases from V and 2 bases from J; bases unmatched to any gene: 3. CDR3 length: 15 residues. The germline CDR1 and CDR2 sequences are SNHLY and FYNNEI. The variable domain in full, with the rest retrieved from reference TRBV2 and TRBJ1-4, is EPEVTQTPSHQVTQMGQEVILRCVPISNHLYFYWYRQILGQKVEFLVSFYNNEISEKSEIFDDQFSVERPDGSNFTLKIRSTKLEDSAMYFCASKDRGLTNEKLFFGSGTQLSVL.

CDR3 in DNA: TGTGCCAGCAGTTTGAGCGGAGGGAACACTGAAGCTTTCTTT. Translating it yields CASSLSGGNTEAFF. The V call is TRBV7-3, the J call TRBJ1-1; D call uncertain. Trimming pared 6 bases from V and 1 base from J, leaving 12 bases between. The CDR3 has 14 amino acids. CDR1 is SGHTA, CDR2 FQGTGA, per germline.

The rearrangement links TRBV29-1 to TRBJ1-2; TRBD1 matches 10 bases. In germline, CDR1 is SQVTM, CDR2 ANQGSEA. CDR3 length: 14 residues. V dropped 6 bases and J dropped 6; count of bases not matched to a gene: 10. CDR3 in amino acids: CSVGRQGAENGYTF. The CDR3 region has the DNA TGCAGCGTCGGGAGACAGGGGGCGGAAAATGGCTACACCTTC.

The gene calls are TRBV30 and TRBJ2-5, with TRBD2 matching over 9 bases. V lost 5 bases and J lost 4; bases outside the gene matches: 8. CDR1 is GTSNPN and CDR2 is SVGIG in the germline V gene (reference sequence). This CDR3 region has 14 residues. CDR3 in DNA: TGTGCCTGGGGTGCGGGAGGGATGGCAGAGACCCAGTACTTC. Residues: CAWGAGGMAETQYF.

J is TRBJ1-1 and V is TRBV9; TRBD1 matches 8 bases. CDR3 size: 14 residues. J gave up 4 bases and V 3 bases, and 5 bases lay outside the gene matches. Looked up from germline, CDR1 is SGDLS and CDR2 is YYNGEE. The CDR3 here is CASSAGQGTTEAFF. DNA for the CDR3: TGTGCCAGCAGCGCAGGACAGGGTACCACTGAAGCTTTCTTT.

This rearrangement joins TRBV7-6 to TRBJ2-7, with 7 bases aligning to TRBD1. The trim removed 5 bases at V and 6 bases at J, leaving 7 bases unmatched. Per germline, CDR1 SGHVS and CDR2 FNYEAQ. The CDR3 totals 13 residues. DNA for the CDR3: TGTGCCAGCAGCGGGGGACAGCAGCGCGAGCAGTACTTC. It codes for CASSGGQQREQYF.

The genes are TRBV30 and TRBJ1-5; 7 positions match TRBD1. V was pared by 1 base and J by 4 bases, with 4 bases of the junction left unmatched. The germline CDR1 and CDR2 sequences are GTSNPN and SVGIG (reference sequence). There are 14 residues in the CDR3. The CDR3 loop is CAWSGMTGNQPQHF. CDR3 sequence (DNA): TGTGCCTGGAGTGGCATGACAGGGAATCAGCCCCAGCATTTT.

The chain joins TRBV5-4 to TRBJ2-6; a weak D match, TRBD2 (6 bases). The V gene lost 4 bases and the J gene lost 3 bases, with 17 bases spanning the gap. This CDR3 is built from 17 residues. The germline V gene has CDR1 SGHNT and CDR2 YYREEE (reference sequence). The CDR3 DNA reads TGTGCCAGCAGCCCGGGCGGGACCCGACGTGGGGCCAACGTCCTGACTTTC. This encodes CASSPGGTRRGANVLTF.

This clone was detected only a few times. V and J are TRBV4-1 and TRBJ2-1, with D maybe TRBD1 (5 bases). Germline-derived CDR1 and CDR2 are MGHRA and YSYEKL. The V and J ends lost 5 bases and 2 bases respectively, with 13 bases between them. This CDR3 is 15 amino acids long. CDR3 sequence: CASSYRQTTYNEQFF. In nucleotides, the CDR3 is TGCGCCAGCAGCTACAGGCAAACCACCTACAATGAGCAGTTCTTC.

V and J are TRBV19 and TRBJ2-2; 11 bases match TRBD2. Trimming at V came to 6 bases and at J to 4 bases, leaving 7 bases not matched to a gene. Germline V CDR1 and CDR2: LNHDA, SQIVND (reference sequence). The CDR3 length is 16 residues. CDR3 loop: CASRTTSGISTGELFF. CDR3 nucleotide sequence: TGTGCCAGTAGGACGACTAGCGGGATTTCCACCGGGGAGCTGTTTTTT.

This chain connects TRBV9 to TRBJ2-7; TRBD2 matches 11 bases. This CDR3 is built from 15 residues. Trimming took 3 bases from V and 1 from J; bases not matched to a gene: 3. CDR1 is SGDLS, CDR2 YYNGEE, per germline. CDR3 nucleotides: TGTGCCAGCAGCGCGCTAGCGGGAGGATCCTACGAGCAGTACTTC. Its translation is CASSALAGGSYEQYF.

The chain has TRBV7-8 and TRBJ2-7, with unresolved D. Trimming cost V 0 bases and J 7 bases, with 16 bases left between them. Germline CDR1 and CDR2: SGHVS and FQNEAQ. This CDR3 is 15 amino acids long. The DNA for the CDR3 is TGTGCCAGCAGCTTAGCTGCCGGAGAAAGCTTTGAGCAGTACTTC. Amino acids: CASSLAAGESFEQYF.

J is TRBJ2-5 and V is TRBV5-1; perhaps D is TRBD1 or TRBD2 (5 bases each). V was pared by 7 bases and J by 5 bases, with 21 bases between. Germline V gene sequence: CDR1 SGHRS, CDR2 YFSETQ. The CDR3 extends over 15 amino acids. The CDR3 region is CASEPSLGRMETQYF. The CDR3 DNA reads TGCGCCAGCGAACCCTCCCTGGGACGGATGGAGACCCAGTACTTC.

Concerning this clone: In the same sample, other DNA sequences code for this CDR3. The gene calls are TRBV19 and TRBJ2-3; TRBD2 aligns across 16 bases. V lost 4 bases and J lost 4; bases outside the gene matches: 5. This CDR3 region has 17 residues. Germline V gene data show CDR1 as LNHDA and CDR2 as SQIVND (reference sequence). The CDR3 loop reads CASSTPGLAGGADTQYF. CDR3 coding DNA: TGTGCCAGTAGTACTCCGGGACTAGCGGGAGGGGCAGATACGCAGTATTTT.

The table lists this clone with a count of one. The chain is built from TRBV9 and TRBJ2-2, with 8 bases lining up with TRBD1. V was clipped by 0 bases and J by 1 base; unmatched bases: 8. Germline V gene lookup returns CDR1 SGDLS and CDR2 YYNGEE. This CDR3 spans 18 amino acids. The DNA for the CDR3 is TGTGCCAGCAGCGTAGAAGAGGGGACAGGAGTGAACACCGGGGAGCTGTTTTTT. It is translated as CASSVEEGTGVNTGELFF.

This rearrangement joins TRBV29-1 to TRBJ1-4; the D gene is possibly TRBD1 (5 bases). The CDR3 is 13 residues long. The V and J ends lost 6 bases and 3 bases respectively, with 11 bases between them. CDR1 and CDR2 from the germline V gene are SQVTM and ANQGSEA. CDR3 coding DNA: TGCAGCGTGAGGGACGGACCTAATGAAAAACTGTTTTTT. Translated: CSVRDGPNEKLFF.

V is TRBV10-3 and J is TRBJ1-2, with no clear D. The ends were cut back, 3 bases at V and 4 bases at J, with 9 bases in the middle. CDR1 ENHRY and CDR2 SYGVKD come from the germline V gene. This CDR3 region has 13 residues. The CDR3 sequence is CAISEDRSYGYTF. DNA of the CDR3: TGTGCCATCAGTGAAGACCGATCCTATGGCTACACCTTC.

The chain recombines TRBV7-9 with TRBJ2-5, with no clear D. CDR3 length equals 14 residues. CDR1 and CDR2 from the germline V gene are SEHNR and FQNEAQ (reference sequence). V lost 1 base and J lost 2, with 8 bases in between. Here the CDR3 reads CASSLGAAQETQYF. CDR3 DNA: TGTGCCAGCAGCTTAGGGGCGGCGCAAGAGACCCAGTACTTC.

The chain has TRBV5-1 and TRBJ2-1, with 8 nucleotides matching TRBD1. CDR3 length: 15 amino acids. J gave up 1 base and V 5 bases, and 5 bases lay outside the gene matches. CDR1 and CDR2 (germline): SGHRS, YFSETQ. This CDR3 is CASRTGGGSYNEQFF. The CDR3 DNA sequence: TGCGCCAGCAGAACAGGGGGTGGGTCCTACAATGAGCAGTTCTTC.

The chain recombines TRBV6-6 with TRBJ1-2; D is ambiguous. V was cut by 3 bases and J by 4 bases, with 15 bases left in between. The CDR3 runs to 15 residues. CDR1 and CDR2 from the germline V gene are MNHNY and SVGAGI (reference sequence). CDR3 coding DNA: TGTGCCAGCAGTTATGCGGGGATGCCTCTCTATGGCTACACCTTC. It is translated as CASSYAGMPLYGYTF.

The chain uses TRBV27 and TRBJ2-1, with 12 bases fitting TRBD1. Trimming at V came to 0 bases and at J to 8 bases, leaving 8 bases not matched to a gene. Germline loops: CDR1 MNHEY, CDR2 SMNVEV (reference sequence). The CDR3 contains 17 residues. Here the CDR3 DNA reads TGTGCCAGCAGTTTATCTCCATCGGGACAGGGGGCCGATGAGCAGTTCTTC. It translates to CASSLSPSGQGADEQFF.

There are a few counts of this clone. The chain combines TRBV2 with TRBJ2-7; TRBD1 agrees at 9 bases. CDR1 and CDR2 (germline): SNHLY, FYNNEI. V gave up 4 bases and J gave up 2 bases; unmatched junction bases: 9. The CDR3 has 16 residues. The CDR3 protein is CASSAPRTGAAYEQYF. CDR3 nucleotides: TGTGCCAGCAGTGCCCCCAGGACAGGGGCCGCCTACGAGCAGTACTTC.